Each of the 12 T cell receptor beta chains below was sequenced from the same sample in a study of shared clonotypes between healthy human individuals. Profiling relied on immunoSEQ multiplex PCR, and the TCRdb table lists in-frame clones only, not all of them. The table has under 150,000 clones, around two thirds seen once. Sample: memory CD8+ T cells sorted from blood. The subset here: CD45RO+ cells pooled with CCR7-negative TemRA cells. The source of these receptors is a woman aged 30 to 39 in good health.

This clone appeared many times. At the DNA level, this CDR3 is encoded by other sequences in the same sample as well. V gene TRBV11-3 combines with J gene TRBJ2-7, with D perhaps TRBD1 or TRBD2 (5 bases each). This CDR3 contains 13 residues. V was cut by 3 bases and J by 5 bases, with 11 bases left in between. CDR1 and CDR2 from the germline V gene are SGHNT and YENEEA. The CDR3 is CASSFGGSDEQYF. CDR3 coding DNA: TGTGCCAGCAGCTTTGGGGGTAGCGACGAGCAGTACTTC.

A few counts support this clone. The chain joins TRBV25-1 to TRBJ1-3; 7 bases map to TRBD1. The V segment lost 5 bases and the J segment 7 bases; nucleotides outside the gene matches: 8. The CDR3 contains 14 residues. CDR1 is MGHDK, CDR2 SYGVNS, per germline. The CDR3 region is CASSNNRGANTIYF. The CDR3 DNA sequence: TGTGCCAGCAGTAATAACAGGGGCGCCAACACCATATATTTT.

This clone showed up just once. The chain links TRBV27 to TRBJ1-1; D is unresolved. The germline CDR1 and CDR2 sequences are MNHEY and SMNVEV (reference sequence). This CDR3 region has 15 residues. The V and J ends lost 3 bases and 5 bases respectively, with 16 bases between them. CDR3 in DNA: TGTGCCAGCAGTTTTAGGGTTGGTATGGGGACTGAAGCTTTCTTT. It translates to CASSFRVGMGTEAFF.

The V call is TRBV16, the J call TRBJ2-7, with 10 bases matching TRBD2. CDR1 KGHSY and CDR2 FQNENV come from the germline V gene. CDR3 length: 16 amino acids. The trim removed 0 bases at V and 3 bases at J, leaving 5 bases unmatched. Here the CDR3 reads CASSQSSLAGDYEQYF. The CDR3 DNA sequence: TGTGCCAGCAGCCAATCCTCTCTAGCGGGAGACTACGAGCAGTACTTC.

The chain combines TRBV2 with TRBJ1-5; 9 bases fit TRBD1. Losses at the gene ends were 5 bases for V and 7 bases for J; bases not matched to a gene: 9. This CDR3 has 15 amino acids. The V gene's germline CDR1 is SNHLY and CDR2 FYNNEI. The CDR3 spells CASSSWDREGQPQHF. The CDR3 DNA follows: TGTGCCAGCAGTTCCTGGGACAGGGAAGGGCAGCCCCAGCATTTT.

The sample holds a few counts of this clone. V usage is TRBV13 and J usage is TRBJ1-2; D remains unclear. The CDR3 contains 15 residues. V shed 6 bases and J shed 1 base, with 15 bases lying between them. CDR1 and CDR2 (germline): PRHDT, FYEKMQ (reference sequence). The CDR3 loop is CASSSLKFVNYGYTF. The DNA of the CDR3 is TGTGCCAGCAGTTCCTTAAAGTTCGTTAACTATGGCTACACCTTC.

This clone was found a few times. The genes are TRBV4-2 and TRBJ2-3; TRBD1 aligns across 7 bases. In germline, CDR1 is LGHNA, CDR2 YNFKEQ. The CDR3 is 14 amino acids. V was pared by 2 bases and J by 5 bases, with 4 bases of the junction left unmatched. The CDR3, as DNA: TGTGCCAGCAGCCAACAGGGGGTCGAAGATACGCAGTATTTT. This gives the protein CASSQQGVEDTQYF.

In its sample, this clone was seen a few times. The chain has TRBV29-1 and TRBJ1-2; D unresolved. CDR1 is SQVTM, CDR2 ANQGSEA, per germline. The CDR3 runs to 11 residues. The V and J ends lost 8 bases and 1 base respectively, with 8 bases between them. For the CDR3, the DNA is TGCAGCAGGGATGGTAACTATGGCTACACCTTC. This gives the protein CSRDGNYGYTF.

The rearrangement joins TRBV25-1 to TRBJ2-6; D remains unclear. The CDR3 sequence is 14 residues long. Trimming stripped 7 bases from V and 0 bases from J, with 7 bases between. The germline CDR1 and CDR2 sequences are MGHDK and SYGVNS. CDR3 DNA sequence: TGTGCCAGCATTGGAAGCTCTGGGGCCAACGTCCTGACTTTC. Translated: CASIGSSGANVLTF.

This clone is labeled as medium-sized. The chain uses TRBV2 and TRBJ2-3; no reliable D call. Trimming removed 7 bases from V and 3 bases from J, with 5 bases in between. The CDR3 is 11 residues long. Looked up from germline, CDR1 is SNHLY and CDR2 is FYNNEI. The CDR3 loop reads CASTGTDTQYF. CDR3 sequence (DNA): TGTGCCAGCACCGGAACAGATACGCAGTATTTT.

The chain's CDR3 is CASTPFPGDYGYTF. The DNA of the CDR3 is TGTGCCAGCACCCCTTTTCCGGGGGACTATGGCTACACCTTC. This chain links TRBV28 with TRBJ1-2; tentatively, D is TRBD1 (5 bases). Germline CDR1 is MDHEN and CDR2 is SYDVKM. The V end was cut by 7 bases, the J end by 3 bases, with 15 bases between. The CDR3 consists of 14 residues.

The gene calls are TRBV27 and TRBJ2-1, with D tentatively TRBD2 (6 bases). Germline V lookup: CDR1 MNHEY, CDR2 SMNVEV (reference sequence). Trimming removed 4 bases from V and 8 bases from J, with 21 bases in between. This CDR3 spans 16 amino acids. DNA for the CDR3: TGTGCCAGCAGTTCCTCGACTAGAACGGGGTCCGATGAGCAGTTCTTC. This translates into CASSSSTRTGSDEQFF.